This T cell receptor beta chain was obtained from a study of early T cells in non-severe SARS-CoV-2 infection. Researchers tagged individual cDNA molecules with unique molecular identifiers. From the 5' RACE reads, TCRdb called clonotypes with MiXCR, one entry per CDR3 protein. Here the sample spans roughly 60,000 distinct CDR3 sequences, roughly 7.7% being singletons. The specimen was whole blood. The receptor was derived from an adult who was a healthcare worker with PCR-confirmed SARS-CoV-2 infection or an uninfected control (not recorded which).

The chain's CDR3 is CASSGQDTEAFF. The DNA of the CDR3 is TGTGCCAGTTCCGGACAGGACACTGAAGCTTTCTTT. This rearrangement joins TRBV7-3 to TRBJ1-1; 7 bases fit TRBD1. Germline CDR1 SGHTA, CDR2 FQGTGA. The CDR3 has 12 residues. V lost 9 bases to trimming and J lost 3 bases; unmatched junction nucleotides: 4.